One sample yielded the 21 T cell receptor beta chains listed below, sequenced in a study of T cells in Graves' hyperthyroidism and ophthalmopathy. Regions amplified from RNA transcripts were the TCR beta CDR3 regions. First-round RT-PCR with HTBI primers amplified the TCR CDR3 region. MiXCR, run by TCRdb on the multiplex PCR reads, gives a single entry per CDR3 protein. The data show fewer than 700,000 distinct CDR3 sequences, around 16% seen once. Specimen: blood. The receptors shown here come from a woman aged 25-40 years with Graves' hyperthyroidism.

Of note for this clonotype: One base away lies a much larger clone, so this may be a sequencing read error. V gene TRBV6-5 combines with J gene TRBJ2-3; D is uncertain. Germline V lookup: CDR1 MNHEY, CDR2 SVGAGI. The length of the CDR3 is 17 residues. Trimming cost V 1 base and J 3 bases, with 17 bases left between them. The CDR3 sequence: CASSYYGPGERTDTQYF. The CDR3 DNA reads TGTGCCAGCAGTTACTACGGGCCTGGGGAAAGAACAGATACGCAGTATTTT.

The genes are TRBV18 and TRBJ2-7, with TRBD1 matching over 7 bases. CDR3 size: 14 residues. The trim removed 1 base at V and 6 bases at J, leaving 6 bases unmatched. CDR1 is KGHSH, CDR2 LQKENI, per germline. Written as DNA, the CDR3 is TGTGCCAGCTCACCACTTTCAGGGGGATTCGAGCAGTACTTC. Translation: CASSPLSGGFEQYF.

This chain connects TRBV7-2 to TRBJ2-3; D unresolved. This CDR3 is built from 14 residues. The germline V gene has CDR1 SGHTA and CDR2 FQGNSA. V lost 3 bases, J lost 1 base, and 8 bases lay in between. CDR3 loop: CASSFYLGTDTQYF. CDR3 DNA: TGTGCCAGCAGCTTTTATCTCGGCACAGATACGCAGTATTTT.

This clonotype was seen a handful of times. The rearrangement links TRBV11-2 to TRBJ2-7; the match to TRBD2 covers 12 bases. This CDR3 comprises 19 residues. V lost 5 bases and J lost 3; bases outside the gene matches: 17. Germline-derived CDR1 and CDR2 are SGHAT and FQNNGV. For the CDR3, the DNA is TGTGCCAGCAGCGTTAGACAGGTTCTAGCGGGAGGGGCTTACTACGAGCAGTACTTC. The encoded protein is CASSVRQVLAGGAYYEQYF.

This clonotype was counted a few times. This chain joins TRBV3-1 and TRBJ2-7, with D hard to call. Trimming took 4 bases from V and 6 from J, leaving 19 bases between them. CDR3 size: 15 residues. In germline, CDR1 is LGHDT, CDR2 YNNKEL (reference sequence). CDR3 protein: CASSPNLGSGSEQYF. The CDR3 DNA follows: TGTGCCAGCAGCCCCAATCTAGGTTCAGGATCCGAGCAGTACTTC.

As regards this clonotype: Sequence at one end of the junction differs from germline and may be a read error. The genes are TRBV3-1 and TRBJ2-1; 12 bases map to TRBD1. Germline CDR1 LGHDT, CDR2 YNNKEL (reference sequence). The CDR3 consists of 16 residues. The CDR3 reads CASSPPGTGGNNERFF. In DNA, the CDR3 is TGTGCCAGCAGCCCTCCCGGGACAGGGGGCAACAATGAGCGGTTCTTC.

J is TRBJ2-7 and V is TRBV6-5; no clear D. This CDR3 is built from 14 residues. Germline V gene data show CDR1 as MNHEY and CDR2 as SVGAGI. V shed 5 bases and J shed 5 bases, with 16 bases lying between them. The CDR3, as DNA: TGTGCCAGCAGTCACCGGCCAATCTCTAACGAGCAGTACTTC. This sequence encodes CASSHRPISNEQYF.

This clonotype was detected ten times or more. The CDR3, as DNA: TGCAGTGCTAGAGATGCGTACGAGCAGTACTTC. Its protein is CSARDAYEQYF. J is TRBJ2-7 and V is TRBV20-1; no firm D call. This CDR3 is 11 amino acids long. V dropped 0 bases and J dropped 4 bases, with 4 bases sitting between them. Per the germline V gene, CDR1 is DFQATT and CDR2 is SNEGSKA (reference sequence).

The table lists this clonotype with many counts. J is TRBJ2-1 and V is TRBV6-2 or TRBV6-3; D is unresolved. V lost 7 bases to trimming and J lost 1 base, with 14 bases between them. The CDR3 totals 15 residues. From germline, CDR1 is MNHEY and CDR2 SVGEGT. The CDR3 spells CASKVQDGSYNEQFF. The CDR3, as DNA: TGTGCCAGCAAGGTGCAGGACGGGTCCTACAATGAGCAGTTCTTC.

CDR3 loop: CASSWRGWGEKLFF. The CDR3 nucleotides are TGTGCCAGCAGCTGGAGGGGATGGGGGGAAAAACTGTTTTTT. This chain joins TRBV6-4 and TRBJ1-4, with TRBD1 as a possible D gene (5 bases). Germline V gene data show CDR1 as MRHNA and CDR2 as SNTAGT. V dropped 6 bases and J dropped 8 bases, with 16 bases sitting between them. The CDR3 runs 14 residues.

This clonotype occurred many times. The genes are TRBV28 and TRBJ1-1, with 7 nucleotides matching TRBD1. Per the germline V gene, CDR1 is MDHEN and CDR2 is SYDVKM. CDR3 length equals 14 residues. Trimming cost V 6 bases and J 10 bases; bases outside gene matches: 14. Here the CDR3 DNA reads TGTGCCAGCAGCGGACAGGACGGGCTTGGTACAGCTTTCTTT. It yields the protein CASSGQDGLGTAFF.

The chain links TRBV4-3 to TRBJ2-7; 7 positions match TRBD2. The trim removed 0 bases at V and 4 bases at J, leaving 3 bases unmatched. Germline V gene sequence: CDR1 LGHNA, CDR2 YSLEER. This CDR3 region has 14 residues. In DNA, the CDR3 is TGCGCCAGCAGCCAAGATCTGGGGGGGTACGAGCAGTACTTC. Encoded protein: CASSQDLGGYEQYF.

The V gene is TRBV20-1, the J gene TRBJ1-6; no clear D. The CDR3 runs 16 residues. Between the trimmed V and J ends, which lost 3 bases and 0 bases, there was a span of 12 bases. Per germline, CDR1 DFQATT and CDR2 SNEGSKA (reference sequence). CDR3 sequence (DNA): TGCAGTGCTAGCCCCGTACAGAGCTCCTATAATTCACCCCTCCACTTT. This encodes CSASPVQSSYNSPLHF.

The chain has TRBV20-1 and TRBJ2-7, with D perhaps matching TRBD2 (6 bases). V lost 2 bases to trimming and J lost 0 bases, with 17 bases between them. The germline V gene encodes CDR1 DFQATT and CDR2 SNEGSKA (reference sequence). This CDR3 comprises 16 residues. CDR3 bases: TGCAGTGCTAGACCCACCCGGGGGAGACCCTCCTACGAGCAGTACTTC. Translating it yields CSARPTRGRPSYEQYF.

The chain employs TRBV9 and TRBJ2-3; D remains ambiguous. The CDR3 has 11 amino acids. The germline V gene encodes CDR1 SGDLS and CDR2 YYNGEE. Trimming took off 5 bases at V and 6 bases at J, with 7 bases between the two ends. The CDR3 region is CASRDRDTQYF. CDR3 bases: TGTGCCAGCAGAGATCGGGATACGCAGTATTTT.

This clonotype was recorded at least ten times. The chain links TRBV6-2 or TRBV6-3 to TRBJ1-2, with 7 bases identical to TRBD1. Germline CDR1 and CDR2: MNHEY and SVGEGT. The CDR3 has 16 residues. Losses at the gene ends were 5 bases for V and 4 bases for J; bases not matched to a gene: 13. The CDR3 is CASSPGTAYPLYGYTF. Here the CDR3 DNA reads TGTGCCAGCAGTCCCGGGACAGCCTACCCCCTCTATGGCTACACCTTC.

This clonotype showed up just a few times. V is TRBV6-2 or TRBV6-3 and J is TRBJ2-3; D perhaps matches TRBD2 (6 bases). This CDR3 region has 14 residues. The V end lost 2 bases, the J end lost 3 bases, and 9 bases lay between the germline ends. Germline CDR1 reads MNHEY; CDR2 reads SVGEGT. The chain's CDR3 is CASSYEGTTDTQYF. The CDR3 DNA reads as TGTGCCAGCAGTTACGAAGGGACTACAGATACGCAGTATTTT.

The V and J genes are TRBV7-3 and TRBJ1-1; D may be TRBD1 (6 bases). V was cut by 0 bases and J by 6 bases, with 14 bases left in between. The CDR3 runs to 15 residues. Germline V gives CDR1 SGHTA, CDR2 FQGTGA. The CDR3: CASSLTAGAIAEAFF. In nucleotides, the CDR3 is TGTGCCAGCAGCTTAACGGCAGGGGCGATCGCTGAAGCTTTCTTT.

This clonotype has a count of ten or more. The chain has TRBV6-1 and TRBJ2-7, with 7 bases matching TRBD1. The J segment lost 5 bases and the V segment lost 5 bases, leaving 12 bases of the junction unmatched. The CDR3 covers 15 residues. The V gene's germline CDR1 is MNHNS and CDR2 SASEGT. The DNA of the CDR3 is TGTGCCAGCAGTAGGAACAGGGGAGAATTCAACGAGCAGTACTTC. Translated: CASSRNRGEFNEQYF.

J is TRBJ2-1 and V is TRBV24-1; possibly TRBD1 for D (6 bases). Germline V gene lookup returns CDR1 KGHDR and CDR2 SFDVKD. The CDR3 has 16 amino acids. V was trimmed by 4 bases and J by 2 bases, leaving 14 bases between them. In nucleotides, the CDR3 is TGTGCCACCAGTGAGCCTTCGACAGGTACCTACAATGAGCAGTTCTTC. Translation: CATSEPSTGTYNEQFF.

This clonotype was counted ten times or more. This rearrangement joins TRBV20-1 to TRBJ2-7, with 10 bases aligning to TRBD2. The CDR3 has 13 residues. The germline CDR1 and CDR2 sequences are DFQATT and SNEGSKA (reference sequence). The V segment lost 5 bases and the J segment 4 bases; nucleotides outside the gene matches: 5. The CDR3 protein is CSADSGRKYEQYF. In nucleotides, the CDR3 is TGCAGTGCTGATAGCGGGAGGAAATACGAGCAGTACTTC.